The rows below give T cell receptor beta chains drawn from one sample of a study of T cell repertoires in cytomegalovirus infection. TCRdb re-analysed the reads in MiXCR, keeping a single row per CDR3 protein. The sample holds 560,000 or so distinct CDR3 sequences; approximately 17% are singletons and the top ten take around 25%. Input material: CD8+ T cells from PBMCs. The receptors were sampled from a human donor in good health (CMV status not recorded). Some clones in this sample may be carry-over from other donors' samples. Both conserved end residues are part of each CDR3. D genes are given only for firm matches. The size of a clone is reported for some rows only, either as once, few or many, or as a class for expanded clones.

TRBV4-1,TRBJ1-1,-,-,CASSQPAWSTEAFF,TGCGCCAGCAGCCAACCCGCTTGGAGCACTGAAGCTTTCTTT
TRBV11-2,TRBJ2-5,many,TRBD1,CASSSTSGQGMGETQYF,TGTGCCAGCAGCTCGACCTCGGGACAGGGCATGGGAGAGACCCAGTACTTC
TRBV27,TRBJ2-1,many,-,CASSFSRVGYNEQFF,TGTGCCAGCAGTTTCTCGCGGGTTGGGTACAATGAGCAGTTCTTC
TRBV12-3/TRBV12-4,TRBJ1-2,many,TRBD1,CASSRTGVNYGYTF,TGTGCCAGCAGTCGGACAGGGGTTAACTATGGCTACACCTTC
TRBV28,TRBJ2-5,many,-,CASSRLAGTEETQYF,TGTGCCAGCAGTCGCTTGGCGGGAACGGAAGAGACCCAGTACTTC
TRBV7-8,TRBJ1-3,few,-,CASSLRGANTIYF,TGTGCCAGCAGCCTTCGGGGCGCAAACACCATATATTTT
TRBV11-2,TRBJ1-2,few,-,CASSLDPAPNYGYTF,TGTGCCAGCAGCTTAGATCCGGCACCTAACTATGGCTACACCTTC
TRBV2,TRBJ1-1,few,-,CASSEWGVSTEAFF,TGTGCCAGCAGTGAATGGGGCGTGAGCACTGAAGCTTTCTTT
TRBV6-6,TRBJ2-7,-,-,CASSSAPGLDFYEQYF,TGTGCCAGCAGTAGTGCGCCCGGGCTTGACTTCTACGAGCAGTACTTC
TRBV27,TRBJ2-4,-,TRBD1,CASCSGTGDQYF,TGTGCCAGCTGCAGCGGGACAGGGGATCAGTACTTC
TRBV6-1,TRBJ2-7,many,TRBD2,CASSEGPGLAGWEQYF,TGTGCCAGCAGTGAAGGGCCGGGACTAGCGGGGTGGGAGCAGTACTTC
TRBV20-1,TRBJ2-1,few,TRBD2,CSARFGGGSNPSSYNEQFF,TGCAGTGCTAGGTTCGGCGGGGGGTCAAACCCGTCCTCCTACAATGAGCAGTTCTTC
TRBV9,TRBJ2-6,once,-,CASSVPPTGANVLTF,TGTGCCAGCAGCGTTCCGCCCACCGGGGCCAACGTCCTGACTTTC
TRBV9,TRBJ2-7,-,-,CASNVDGSYEQYF,TGTGCCAGCAACGTCGACGGTTCCTACGAGCAGTACTTC
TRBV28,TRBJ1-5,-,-,CASSLFGGSNQPQHF,TGTGCCAGCAGTTTATTTGGGGGGAGCAATCAGCCCCAGCATTTT
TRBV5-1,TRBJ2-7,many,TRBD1,CASSLETGAYEQYF,TGCGCCAGCAGCTTGGAGACAGGGGCTTACGAGCAGTACTTC
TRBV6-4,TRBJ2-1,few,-,CASSDSVSSYNEQFF,TGTGCCAGCAGTGACTCGGTCAGCTCCTACAATGAGCAGTTCTTC
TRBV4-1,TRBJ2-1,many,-,CASSHISRDEQFF,TGCGCCAGCAGCCACATATCTAGGGATGAGCAGTTCTTC
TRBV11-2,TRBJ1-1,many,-,CASSLEMGVNTEAFF,TGTGCCAGCAGCTTAGAAATGGGGGTGAACACTGAAGCTTTCTTT
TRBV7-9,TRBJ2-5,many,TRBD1,CASSATTGGQETQYF,TGTGCCAGCAGCGCTACAACAGGGGGGCAAGAGACCCAGTACTTC
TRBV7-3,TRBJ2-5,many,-,CASSLSRDTQETQYF,TGTGCCAGCAGCTTATCCAGGGACACCCAAGAGACCCAGTACTTC
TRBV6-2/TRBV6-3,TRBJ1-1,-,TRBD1,CASSYQGASEAFF,TGTGCCAGCAGTTACCAGGGGGCCAGTGAAGCTTTCTTT
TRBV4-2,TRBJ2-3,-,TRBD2,CASSPRVIAGGADTQYF,TGTGCCAGCAGCCCCCGGGTCATAGCGGGGGGGGCAGATACGCAGTATTTT
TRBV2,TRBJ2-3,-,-,CASSEVGPSSTDTQYF,TGTGCCAGCAGTGAAGTGGGACCCTCTAGCACAGATACGCAGTATTTT
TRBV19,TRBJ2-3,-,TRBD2,CASMVAGGREDTQYF,TGTGCCAGTATGGTAGCGGGGGGGCGAGAAGATACGCAGTATTTT
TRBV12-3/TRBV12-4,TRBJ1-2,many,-,CASSETGTTAYGYTF,TGTGCCAGCAGTGAAACGGGCACAACTGCCTATGGCTACACCTTC
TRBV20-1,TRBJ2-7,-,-,CSARDGEGGGYEQYF,TGCAGTGCTAGAGATGGCGAGGGGGGGGGCTACGAGCAGTACTTC
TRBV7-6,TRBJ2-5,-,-,CASSLGPGYQETQYF,TGTGCCAGCAGCTTAGGTCCGGGGTACCAAGAGACCCAGTACTTC
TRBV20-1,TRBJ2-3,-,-,CSASRGVPDTQYF,TGCAGTGCTAGCAGGGGGGTACCAGATACGCAGTATTTT